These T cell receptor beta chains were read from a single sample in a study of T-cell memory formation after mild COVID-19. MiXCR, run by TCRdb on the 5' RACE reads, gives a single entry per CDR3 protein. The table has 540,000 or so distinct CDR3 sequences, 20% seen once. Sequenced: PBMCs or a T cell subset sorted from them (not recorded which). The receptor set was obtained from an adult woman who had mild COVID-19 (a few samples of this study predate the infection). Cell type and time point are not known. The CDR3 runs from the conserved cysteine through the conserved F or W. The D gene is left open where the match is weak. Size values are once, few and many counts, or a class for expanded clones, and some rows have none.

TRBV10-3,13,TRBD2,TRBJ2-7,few,TGTGCCATCAAGGGACTAGGGACCTACGAGCAGTACTTC,CAIKGLGTYEQYF
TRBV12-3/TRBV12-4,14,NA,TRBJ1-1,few,TGTGCCATCATTAAAGGAGCGCCGAACACTGAAGCTTTCTTT,CAIIKGAPNTEAFF
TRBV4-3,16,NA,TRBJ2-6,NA,TGCGCCAGCAGCCAAGATCTAGTAACTGGGGCCAACGTCCTGACTTTC,CASSQDLVTGANVLTF
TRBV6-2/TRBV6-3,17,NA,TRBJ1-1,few,TGTGCCAGCAGCCGCGCAGGCGGACAGACCTTGAACACTGAAGCTTTCTTT,CASSRAGGQTLNTEAFF
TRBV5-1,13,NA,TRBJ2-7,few,TGCGCCAGCAGCTTGTGGGGGAACAGGGAGCAGTACTTC,CASSLWGNREQYF
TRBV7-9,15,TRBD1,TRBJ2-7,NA,TGTGCCAGCAGCAGAATTTTGACAGGGGGCTACGAGCAGTACTTC,CASSRILTGGYEQYF
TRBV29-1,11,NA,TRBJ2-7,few,TGCAGCGTTGTAGCTCCCTACGAGCAGTACTTC,CSVVAPYEQYF
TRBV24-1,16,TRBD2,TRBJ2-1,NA,TGTGCCACCAGTGATTTCGGGCTAGCGGGAGGATATGAGCAGTTCTTC,CATSDFGLAGGYEQFF
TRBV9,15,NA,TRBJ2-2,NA,TGTGCCAGCAGCGTAGGGAGTGCGAACACCGGGGAGCTGTTTTTT,CASSVGSANTGELFF
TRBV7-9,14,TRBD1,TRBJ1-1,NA,TGTGCCAGCACCAAGACAGGGGGAGTTACTGAAGCTTTCTTT,CASTKTGGVTEAFF
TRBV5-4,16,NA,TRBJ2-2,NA,TGTGCCAGCAGCTTGGGACTGCAGTATGCGGCCGGGGAGCTGTTTTTT,CASSLGLQYAAGELFF
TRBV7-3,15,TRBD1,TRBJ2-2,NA,TGTGCCAGCAGCTTAAAGCAGGGGGCAACCGGGGAGCTGTTTTTT,CASSLKQGATGELFF
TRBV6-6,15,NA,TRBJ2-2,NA,TGTGCCAGCAGGCCCTCTAGCACTGGCACCGGGGAGCTGTTTTTT,CASRPSSTGTGELFF
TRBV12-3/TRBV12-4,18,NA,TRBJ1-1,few,TGTGCCAGCAGTTTCGGTCAGGGAGAGGGAGCAGTGAACACTGAAGCTTTCTTT,CASSFGQGEGAVNTEAFF
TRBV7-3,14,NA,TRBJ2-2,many,TGTGCCAGCAGCTTAGTAACTTCCACCGGGGAGCTGTTTTTT,CASSLVTSTGELFF
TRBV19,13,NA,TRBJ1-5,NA,TGTGCCAGTAGTATAGCCAACAATCAGCCCCAGCATTTT,CASSIANNQPQHF
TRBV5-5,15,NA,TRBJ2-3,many,TGTGCCAGCAGCTTGGCCAGGCAGGGTGCAGATACGCAGTATTTT,CASSLARQGADTQYF
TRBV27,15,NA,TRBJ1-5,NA,TGTGCCAGCAGCCCCCATGCGGGGTCTAATCAGCCCCAGCATTTT,CASSPHAGSNQPQHF
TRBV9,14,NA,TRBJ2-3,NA,TGTGCCAGCAGCTGGCAGGGTCCCACAGATACGCAGTATTTT,CASSWQGPTDTQYF
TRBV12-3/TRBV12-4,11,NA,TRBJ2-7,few,TGTGCCAGCTCCTGGGGGGTCGAGCAGTACTTC,CASSWGVEQYF
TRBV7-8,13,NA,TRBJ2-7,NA,TGTGCCAGCAGCTTGGCCCGCTCCTACGAGCAGTACTTC,CASSLARSYEQYF
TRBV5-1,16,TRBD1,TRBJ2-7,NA,TGCGCCAGCAGTAGGGACAGCTCCATGAGGACCTACGAGCAGTACTTC,CASSRDSSMRTYEQYF
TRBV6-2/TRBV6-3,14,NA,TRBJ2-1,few,TGTGCCAGCAGTCTCCGACAGGGAGGGGATGAGCAGTTCTTC,CASSLRQGGDEQFF
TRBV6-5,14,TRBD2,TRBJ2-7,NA,TGTGCCAGCAGTCGTAGCGGGAGGGCTGGCGAGCAGTACTTC,CASSRSGRAGEQYF
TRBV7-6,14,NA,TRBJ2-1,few,TGTGCCAGCAGCTTAGCGGACAAGGCGTATGAGCAGTTCTTC,CASSLADKAYEQFF
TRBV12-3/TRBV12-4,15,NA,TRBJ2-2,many,TGTGCCAGCAGTTTGCAGCGGTTGAACACCGGGGAGCTGTTTTTT,CASSLQRLNTGELFF
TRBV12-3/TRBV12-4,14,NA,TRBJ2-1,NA,TGTGCCAGCCTTGCTAGTAAAATATACAATGAGCAGTTCTTC,CASLASKIYNEQFF
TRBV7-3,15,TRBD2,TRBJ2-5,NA,TGTGCCAGCAGCTTAGGGACTAGCGGGCGAGAGACCCAGTACTTC,CASSLGTSGRETQYF
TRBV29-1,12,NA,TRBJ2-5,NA,TGCAGCGTTAGGCCCGGGACAGAGACCCAGTACTTC,CSVRPGTETQYF
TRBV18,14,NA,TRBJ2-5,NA,TGTGCCAGCTCACCAGATTACATTCGAGAGACCCAGTACTTC,CASSPDYIRETQYF
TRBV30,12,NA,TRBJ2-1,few,TGTGCCTGGAGTGTTGGTTACAATGAGCAGTTCTTC,CAWSVGYNEQFF
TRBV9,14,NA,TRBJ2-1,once,TGTGCCAGCAGCCCTTACTCCGGGACGAATGAGCAGTTCTTC,CASSPYSGTNEQFF
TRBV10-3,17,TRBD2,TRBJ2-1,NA,TGTGCCATCAGTGAGCTCCTGCTAGCGGGAACCGTTAGTGAGCAGTTCTTC,CAISELLLAGTVSEQFF
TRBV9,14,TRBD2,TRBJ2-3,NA,TGTGCCAGCAGCGCCGGGACTAGCGCAGATACGCAGTATTTT,CASSAGTSADTQYF
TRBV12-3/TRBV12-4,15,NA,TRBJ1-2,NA,TGTGCCAGCAGTTTGCCCGCGGCCGCGAACAATGGCTACACCTTC,CASSLPAAANNGYTF
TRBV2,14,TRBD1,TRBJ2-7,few,TGTGCCAGCAGTGAATCGACAGGGGAGTACGAGCAGTACTTC,CASSESTGEYEQYF
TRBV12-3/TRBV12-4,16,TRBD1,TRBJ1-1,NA,TGTGCCAGCAGAAGAACGACAGGGGAGGGTACGGCTGAAGCTTTCTTT,CASRRTTGEGTAEAFF
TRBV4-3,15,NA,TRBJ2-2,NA,TGCGCCAGCAGCCAAGTTATCGGAAACACCGGGGAGCTGTTTTTT,CASSQVIGNTGELFF
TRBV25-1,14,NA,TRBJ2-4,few,TGTGCCAGCACCAGAACGGGGCCGTCAAACATTCAGTACTTC,CASTRTGPSNIQYF
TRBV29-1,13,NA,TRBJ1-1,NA,TGCAGCGTGACACCCAAGGGGAAGACTGAAGCTTTCTTT,CSVTPKGKTEAFF
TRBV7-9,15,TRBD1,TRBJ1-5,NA,TGTGCCAGCAGCGCCGGGGACAGGGTCCGGCAGCCCCAGCATTTT,CASSAGDRVRQPQHF
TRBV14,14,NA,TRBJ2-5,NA,TGTGCCAGCAGCCAAATGGGAAGTTGGGAGACCCAGTACTTC,CASSQMGSWETQYF
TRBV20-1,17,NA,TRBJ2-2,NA,TGCAGTGCTAGAGATCAAAAAGGGAGCCCGAACACCGGGGAGCTGTTTTTT,CSARDQKGSPNTGELFF
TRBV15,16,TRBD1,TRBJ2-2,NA,TGTGCCACCATAGTTTCGGACAGGGTTGACACCGGGGAGCTGTTTTTT,CATIVSDRVDTGELFF
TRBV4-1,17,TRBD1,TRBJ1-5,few,TGCGCCAGCAGCCCGATGCCCGGGACAGGGGGCAATCAGCCCCAGCATTTT,CASSPMPGTGGNQPQHF
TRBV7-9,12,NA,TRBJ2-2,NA,TGTGTTGGTAGCGGTAACACCGGGGAGCTGTTTTTT,CVGSGNTGELFF
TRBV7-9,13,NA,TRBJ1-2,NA,TGTGCCAGCAGCCTACAGGGTTTCTATGGCTACACCTTC,CASSLQGFYGYTF
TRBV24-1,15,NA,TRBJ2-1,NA,TGTGCCACCAGTGATTTGAGGGACTTCTACAATGAGCAGTTCTTC,CATSDLRDFYNEQFF
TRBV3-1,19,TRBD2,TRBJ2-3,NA,TGTGCCAGCAGCCGAGTAAGAGCTTTGGGACTAGCGGATACAGATACGCAGTATTTT,CASSRVRALGLADTDTQYF
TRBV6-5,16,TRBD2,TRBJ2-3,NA,TGTGCCAGCAGTTACCTAGGCCTAGCGGGTGTAGGAACGCAGTATTTT,CASSYLGLAGVGTQYF
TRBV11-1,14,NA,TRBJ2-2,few,TGTGCCAGCACCCCCGGGCGGGGCACCGGGGAGCTGTTTTTT,CASTPGRGTGELFF
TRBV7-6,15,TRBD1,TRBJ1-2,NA,TGTGCCAGCAGCTTAGAACAGGGGTTGACCTATGGCTACACCTTC,CASSLEQGLTYGYTF
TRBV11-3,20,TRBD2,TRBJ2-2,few,TGTGCCAGCAGCCCCAGCCTTGGGCGGGAGGGTAACGCGAACACCGGGGAGCTGTTTTTT,CASSPSLGREGNANTGELFF
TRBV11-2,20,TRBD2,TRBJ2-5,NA,TGTGCCAGCAGCCCCGAGGGGATCGGGACTAGCGGGGGAGTTTATGTGACCCAGTACTTC,CASSPEGIGTSGGVYVTQYF
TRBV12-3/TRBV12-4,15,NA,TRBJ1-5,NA,TGTGCCAGCAGCCCCCTCGGCGGGAGCAATCAGCCCCAGCATTTT,CASSPLGGSNQPQHF